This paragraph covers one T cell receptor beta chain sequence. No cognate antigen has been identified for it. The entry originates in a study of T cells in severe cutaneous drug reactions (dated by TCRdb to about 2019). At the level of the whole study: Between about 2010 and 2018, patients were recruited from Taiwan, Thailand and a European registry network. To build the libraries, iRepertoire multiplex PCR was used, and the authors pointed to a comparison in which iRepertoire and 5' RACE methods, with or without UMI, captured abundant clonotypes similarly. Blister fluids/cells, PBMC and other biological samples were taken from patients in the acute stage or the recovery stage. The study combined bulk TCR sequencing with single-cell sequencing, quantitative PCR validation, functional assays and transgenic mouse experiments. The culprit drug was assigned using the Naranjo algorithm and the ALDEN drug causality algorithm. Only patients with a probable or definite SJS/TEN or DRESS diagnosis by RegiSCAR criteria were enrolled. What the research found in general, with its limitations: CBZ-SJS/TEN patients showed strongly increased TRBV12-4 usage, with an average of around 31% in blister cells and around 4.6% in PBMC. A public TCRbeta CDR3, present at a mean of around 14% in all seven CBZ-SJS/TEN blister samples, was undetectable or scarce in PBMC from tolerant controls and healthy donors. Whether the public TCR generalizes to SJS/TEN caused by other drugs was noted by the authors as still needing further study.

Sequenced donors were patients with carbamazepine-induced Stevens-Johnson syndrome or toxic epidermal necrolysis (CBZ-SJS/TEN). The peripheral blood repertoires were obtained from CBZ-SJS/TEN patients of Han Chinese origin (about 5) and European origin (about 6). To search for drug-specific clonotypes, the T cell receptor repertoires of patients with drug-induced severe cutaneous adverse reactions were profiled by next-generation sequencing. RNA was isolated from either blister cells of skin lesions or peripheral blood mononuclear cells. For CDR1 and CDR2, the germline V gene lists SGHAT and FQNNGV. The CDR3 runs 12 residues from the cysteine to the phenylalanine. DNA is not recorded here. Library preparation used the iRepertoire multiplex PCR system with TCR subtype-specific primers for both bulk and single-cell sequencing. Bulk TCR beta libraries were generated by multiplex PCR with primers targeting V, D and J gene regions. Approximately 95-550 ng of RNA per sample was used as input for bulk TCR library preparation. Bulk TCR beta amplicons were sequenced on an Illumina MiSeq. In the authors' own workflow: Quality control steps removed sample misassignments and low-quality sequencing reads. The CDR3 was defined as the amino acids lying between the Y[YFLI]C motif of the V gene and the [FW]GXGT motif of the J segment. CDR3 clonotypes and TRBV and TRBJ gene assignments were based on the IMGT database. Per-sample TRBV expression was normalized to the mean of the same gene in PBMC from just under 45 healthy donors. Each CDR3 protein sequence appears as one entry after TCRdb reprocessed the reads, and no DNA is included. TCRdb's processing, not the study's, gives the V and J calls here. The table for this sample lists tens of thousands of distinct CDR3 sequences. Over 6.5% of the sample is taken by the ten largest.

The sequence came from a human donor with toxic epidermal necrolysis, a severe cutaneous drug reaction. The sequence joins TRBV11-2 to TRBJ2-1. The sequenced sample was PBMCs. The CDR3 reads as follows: CASSSTSYEQFF.